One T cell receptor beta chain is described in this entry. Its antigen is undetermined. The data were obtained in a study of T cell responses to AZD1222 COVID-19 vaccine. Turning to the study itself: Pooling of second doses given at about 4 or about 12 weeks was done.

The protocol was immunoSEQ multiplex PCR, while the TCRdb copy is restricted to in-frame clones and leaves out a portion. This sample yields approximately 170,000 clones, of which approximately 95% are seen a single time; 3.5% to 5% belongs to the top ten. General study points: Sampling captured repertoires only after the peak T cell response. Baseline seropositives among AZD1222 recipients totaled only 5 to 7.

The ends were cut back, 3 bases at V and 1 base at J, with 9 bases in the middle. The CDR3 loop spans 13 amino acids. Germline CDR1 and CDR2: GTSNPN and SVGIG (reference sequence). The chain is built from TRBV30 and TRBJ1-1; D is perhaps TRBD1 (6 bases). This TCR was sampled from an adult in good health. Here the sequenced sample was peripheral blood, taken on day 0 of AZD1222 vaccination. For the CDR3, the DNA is TGTGCCTGGAGAAGACAGGAGAACACTGAAGCTTTCTTT. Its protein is CAWRRQENTEAFF.